Presented here are 14 T cell receptor beta chains from one specimen sequenced in a study of identical twins. TCRdb reprocessed the 5' RACE reads with MiXCR, giving one entry per CDR3 protein. The sample consists of fewer than 450,000 distinct CDR3 sequences, approximately 8.8% of them appearing once. The specimen sequenced was naive T cells sorted from blood. Receptor source: a woman between 50 and 59 years old in good health.

In this sample, this clonotype turned up a few times. V and J are TRBV2 and TRBJ2-1, with D perhaps matching TRBD2 (6 bases). Trimming cost V 3 bases and J 2 bases, with 14 bases left between them. The CDR3 is 16 amino acids. CDR1 and CDR2 from the germline V gene are SNHLY and FYNNEI. CDR3 protein: CASSEGRSTPYNEQFF. In DNA form, the CDR3 reads TGTGCCAGCAGTGAGGGGAGGAGCACCCCCTACAATGAGCAGTTCTTC.

This clonotype was detected only a few times. This sequence joins TRBV7-9 and TRBJ2-1; D is undetermined. The CDR3 totals 15 residues. The V gene's germline CDR1 is SEHNR and CDR2 FQNEAQ (reference sequence). Trimming shortened V by 1 base and J by 3 bases, and 10 bases separated the two germline ends. CDR3 region: CASSLELSVYNEQFF. Written as DNA, the CDR3 is TGTGCCAGCAGCTTAGAGTTAAGCGTCTACAATGAGCAGTTCTTC. Drawing the rest from reference TRBV7-9 and TRBJ2-1, the complete variable domain is DTGVSQNPRHKITKRGQNVTFRCDPISEHNRLYWYRQTLGQGPEFLTYFQNEAQLEKSRLLSDRFSAERPKGSFSTLEIQRTEQGDSAMYLCASSLELSVYNEQFFGPGTRLTVL.

This clonotype has more than one count but fewer than ten. The genes are TRBV10-3 and TRBJ2-3; D uncertain. Germline loops: CDR1 ENHRY, CDR2 SYGVKD. V was trimmed by 0 bases and J by 3 bases, leaving 4 bases between them. The CDR3 sequence is 13 residues long. CDR3 loop: CAISESKTDTQYF. DNA for the CDR3: TGTGCCATCAGTGAGTCGAAAACAGATACGCAGTATTTT.

The CDR3 DNA is TGTGCCTGGAGTGTAGAGGGCTCGGCGGGAATCCAAGAGACCCAGTACTTC. Translated, it gives CAWSVEGSAGIQETQYF. The V and J genes are TRBV30 and TRBJ2-5; TRBD2 is a possible D gene (6 bases). The CDR3 has 17 residues. Trimming removed 0 bases from V and 1 base from J, with 18 bases in between. Germline-derived CDR1 and CDR2 are GTSNPN and SVGIG (reference sequence).

This clonotype has more than one count but fewer than ten. The chain recombines TRBV27 with TRBJ2-3; TRBD2 matches at 9 bases. Per the germline V gene, CDR1 is MNHEY and CDR2 is SMNVEV (reference sequence). Trimming removed 3 bases from V and 6 bases from J; junction bases left unmatched: 10. CDR3 size: 16 residues. CDR3 in DNA: TGTGCCAGCAGTTTGGGACTAGCAGCTGTGGGGGATACGCAGTATTTT. Its translation: CASSLGLAAVGDTQYF.

The chain uses TRBV7-9 and TRBJ2-3; either TRBD1 or TRBD2 may fit D (5 bases each). V lost 5 bases, J lost 0 bases, and 12 bases lay in between. The CDR3 runs to 15 residues. The germline V gene has CDR1 SEHNR and CDR2 FQNEAQ (reference sequence). CDR3 in DNA: TGTGCCAGCAGCCCACCGGGACCTAGCACAGATACGCAGTATTTT. It specifies CASSPPGPSTDTQYF.

At least ten counts were recorded for this clonotype. V and J are TRBV6-5 and TRBJ2-2; D is unclear. From germline, CDR1 is MNHEY and CDR2 SVGAGI. The CDR3 covers 14 residues. Trimming took 5 bases from V and 3 from J, leaving 10 bases between them. DNA for the CDR3: TGTGCCAGCAGTCTCTACATGGACACCGGGGAGCTGTTTTTT. Translation gives CASSLYMDTGELFF.

There are a few counts of this clonotype. This sequence joins TRBV12-3 or TRBV12-4 and TRBJ1-2, with D tentatively TRBD1 (5 bases). The CDR3 totals 13 residues. V was cut by 5 bases and J by 8 bases, with 15 bases left in between. CDR3 nucleotides: TGTGCCAGCAGTCGGGGTTTCAAGGGGGGCTACACCTTC. Encoded protein: CASSRGFKGGYTF.

This clonotype came up a few times. The rearrangement links TRBV15 to TRBJ2-7, with TRBD2 identical over 14 bases. Germline CDR1 reads LNHNV; CDR2 reads YYDKDF (reference sequence). This CDR3 region has 18 residues. Trimming removed 0 bases from V and 4 bases from J; junction bases left unmatched: 8. The CDR3, as DNA: TGTGCCACCAGCAGAGATTCCCGGGGACTAGCGGGAGATTACGAGCAGTACTTC. Residues: CATSRDSRGLAGDYEQYF.

V is TRBV6-4 and J is TRBJ2-3; 7 bases agree with TRBD1. The CDR3 has 13 residues. Germline values: CDR1 MRHNA, CDR2 SNTAGT. V was pared by 4 bases and J by 3 bases, with 1 base of the junction left unmatched. CDR3 nucleotides: TGTGCCAGCAGTGCACAGGGGACAGATACGCAGTATTTT. This sequence encodes CASSAQGTDTQYF.

The sample holds many counts of this clonotype. V and J are TRBV6-5 and TRBJ2-7; D could derive from TRBD1 or TRBD2 (5 bases each). Trimming stripped 6 bases from V and 6 bases from J, with 15 bases between. The CDR3 is 13 residues long. Germline assignment: CDR1 MNHEY and CDR2 SVGAGI. The CDR3 DNA reads as TGTGCCAGCAGCCGGGACGCTTCGCTCGAGCAGTACGTC. Protein product: CASSRDASLEQYV.

Many counts were recorded for this clonotype. The rearrangement uses TRBV4-1 and TRBJ2-1, with D uncertain. Looked up from germline, CDR1 is MGHRA and CDR2 is YSYEKL. The V end lost 2 bases, the J end lost 10 bases, and 9 bases lay between the germline ends. This CDR3 is built from 12 residues. This CDR3 reads CASSQTGSEQFF. CDR3 in DNA: TGCGCCAGCAGCCAAACCGGGTCCGAGCAGTTCTTC.

V is TRBV7-2 and J is TRBJ1-1; no reliable D call. Deletions cut 2 bases from V and 8 bases from J, with 18 bases between. The CDR3 loop spans 15 amino acids. Germline lookup yields CDR1 SGHTA and CDR2 FQGNSA. The CDR3 DNA sequence: TGTGCCAGCAGCTTAAGCGGTACGAGAGGCCTGGAAGCTTTCTTT. This translates into CASSLSGTRGLEAFF.

This clonotype appeared a few times. V and J are TRBV12-3 or TRBV12-4 and TRBJ1-2, with TRBD1 as a possible D gene (6 bases). V shed 8 bases and J shed 8 bases, with 18 bases lying between them. This CDR3 region has 13 residues. The CDR3 here is CASVPDGGRGYTF. CDR3 nucleotide sequence: TGTGCCAGCGTTCCAGACGGGGGCCGGGGCTACACCTTC.